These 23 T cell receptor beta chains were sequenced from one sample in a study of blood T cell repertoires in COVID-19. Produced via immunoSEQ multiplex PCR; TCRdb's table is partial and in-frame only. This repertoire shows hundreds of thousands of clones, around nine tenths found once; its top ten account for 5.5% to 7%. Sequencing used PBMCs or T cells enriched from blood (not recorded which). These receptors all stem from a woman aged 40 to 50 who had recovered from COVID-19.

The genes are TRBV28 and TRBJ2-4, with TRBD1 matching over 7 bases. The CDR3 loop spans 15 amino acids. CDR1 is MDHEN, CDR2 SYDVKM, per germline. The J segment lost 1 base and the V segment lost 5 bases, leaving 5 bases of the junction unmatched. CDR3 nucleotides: TGTGCCAGCAGTAGACAGGGCCAGGCCAAAAACATTCAGTACTTC. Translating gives CASSRQGQAKNIQYF.

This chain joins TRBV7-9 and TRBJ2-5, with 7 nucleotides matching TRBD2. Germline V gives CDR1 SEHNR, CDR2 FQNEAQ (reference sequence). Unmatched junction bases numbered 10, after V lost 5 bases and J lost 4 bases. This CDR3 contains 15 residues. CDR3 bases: TGTGCCAGCAGCCCCCCGGGAGGATTATTAGAGACCCAGTACTTC. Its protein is CASSPPGGLLETQYF.

CDR3 sequence reads: CASSTRDTPPIYEQYF. CDR3 nucleotides: TGTGCCAGCAGCACCCGGGATACCCCGCCCATTTACGAGCAGTACTTC. V gene TRBV27 combines with J gene TRBJ2-7; TRBD2 is a possible D gene (5 bases). From germline, CDR1 is MNHEY and CDR2 SMNVEV (reference sequence). V lost 6 bases and J lost 4, with 22 bases in between. There are 16 residues in the CDR3.

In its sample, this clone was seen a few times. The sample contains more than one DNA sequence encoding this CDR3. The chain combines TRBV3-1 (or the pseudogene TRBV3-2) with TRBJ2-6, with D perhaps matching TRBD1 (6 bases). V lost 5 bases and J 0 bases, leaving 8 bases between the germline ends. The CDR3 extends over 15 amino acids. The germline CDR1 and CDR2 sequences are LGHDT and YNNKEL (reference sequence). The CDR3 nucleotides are TGTGCCAGCAGCTTGGGACACTCTGGGGCCAACGTCCTGACTTTC. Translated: CASSLGHSGANVLTF.

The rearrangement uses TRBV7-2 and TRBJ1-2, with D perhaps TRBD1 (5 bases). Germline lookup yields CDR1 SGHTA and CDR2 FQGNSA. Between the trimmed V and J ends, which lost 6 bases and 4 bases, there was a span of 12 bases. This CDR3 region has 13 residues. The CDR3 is CASRGPGSYGYTF. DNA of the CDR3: TGTGCCAGCAGGGGCCCAGGGTCCTATGGCTACACCTTC.

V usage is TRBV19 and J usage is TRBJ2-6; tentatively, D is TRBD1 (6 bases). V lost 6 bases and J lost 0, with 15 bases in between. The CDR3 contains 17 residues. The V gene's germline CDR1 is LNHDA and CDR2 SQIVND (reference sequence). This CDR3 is CASSQTQGHSGANVLTF. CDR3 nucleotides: TGTGCCAGTAGCCAAACACAGGGTCACTCTGGGGCCAACGTCCTGACTTTC.

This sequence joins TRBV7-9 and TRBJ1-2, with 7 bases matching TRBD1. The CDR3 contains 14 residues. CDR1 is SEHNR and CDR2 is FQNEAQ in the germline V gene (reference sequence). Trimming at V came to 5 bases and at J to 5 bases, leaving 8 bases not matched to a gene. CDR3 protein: CASSPIQGRYGYTF. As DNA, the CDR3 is TGTGCCAGCAGCCCCATACAGGGGAGGTATGGCTACACCTTC.

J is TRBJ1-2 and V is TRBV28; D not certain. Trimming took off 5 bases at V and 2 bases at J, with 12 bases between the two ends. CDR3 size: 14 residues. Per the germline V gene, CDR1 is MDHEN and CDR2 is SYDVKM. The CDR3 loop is CASSTQTGNYGYTF. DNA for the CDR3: TGTGCCAGCAGTACCCAGACCGGGAACTATGGCTACACCTTC.

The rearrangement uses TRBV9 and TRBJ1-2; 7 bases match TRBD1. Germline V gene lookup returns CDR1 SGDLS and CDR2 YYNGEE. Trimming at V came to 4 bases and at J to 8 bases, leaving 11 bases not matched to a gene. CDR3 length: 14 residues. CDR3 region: CASSSVRQGWGYTF. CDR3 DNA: TGTGCCAGCAGCTCCGTACGACAGGGCTGGGGCTACACCTTC.

CDR3 nucleotides: TGTGCCAGCAGTTTAGGACCAGGGACTGAAGCTTTCTTT. This encodes CASSLGPGTEAFF. The chain carries TRBV12-3 or TRBV12-4 and TRBJ1-1, with TRBD1 as a possible D gene (5 bases). CDR3 length: 13 amino acids. V was shortened by 1 base and J by 5 bases, with 8 bases between the two germline ends.

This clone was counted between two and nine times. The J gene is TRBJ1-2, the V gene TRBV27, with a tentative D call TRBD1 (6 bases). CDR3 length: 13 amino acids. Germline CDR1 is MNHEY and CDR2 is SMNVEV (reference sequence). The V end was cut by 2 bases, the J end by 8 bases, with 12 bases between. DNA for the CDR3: TGTGCCAGCAGTTTACGGGGGGCCGACGGCTACACCTTC. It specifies CASSLRGADGYTF.

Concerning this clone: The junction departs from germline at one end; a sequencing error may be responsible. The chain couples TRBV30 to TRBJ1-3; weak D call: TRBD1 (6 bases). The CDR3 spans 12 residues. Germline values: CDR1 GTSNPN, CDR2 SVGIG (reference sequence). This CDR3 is CVLQGSGNTIYF. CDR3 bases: TGCGTCTTACAGGGCTCTGGAAACACCATATATTTT.

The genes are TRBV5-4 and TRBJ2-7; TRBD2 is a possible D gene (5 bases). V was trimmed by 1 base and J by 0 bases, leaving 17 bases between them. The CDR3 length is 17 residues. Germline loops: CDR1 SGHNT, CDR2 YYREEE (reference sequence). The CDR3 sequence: CASSLLEGRTLSYEQYF. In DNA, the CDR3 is TGTGCCAGCAGCTTGTTAGAGGGCCGGACCCTCTCCTACGAGCAGTACTTC.

The CDR3 reads CASRPDRGVSTGELFF. In DNA form, the CDR3 reads TGCGCCAGCAGACCGGACAGGGGCGTTAGCACCGGGGAGCTGTTTTTT. The chain links TRBV5-1 to TRBJ2-2, with TRBD1 matching over 9 bases. Trimming took 5 bases from V and 4 from J; bases not matched to a gene: 9. The CDR3 is made up of 16 amino acids. From germline, CDR1 is SGHRS and CDR2 YFSETQ. The full variable domain, with the rest looked up from reference TRBV5-1 and TRBJ2-2, is KAGVTQTPRYLIKTRGQQVTLSCSPISGHRSVSWYQQTPGQGLQFLFEYFSETQRNKGNFPGRFSGRQFSNSRSEMNVSTLELGDSALYLCASRPDRGVSTGELFFGEGSRLTVL.

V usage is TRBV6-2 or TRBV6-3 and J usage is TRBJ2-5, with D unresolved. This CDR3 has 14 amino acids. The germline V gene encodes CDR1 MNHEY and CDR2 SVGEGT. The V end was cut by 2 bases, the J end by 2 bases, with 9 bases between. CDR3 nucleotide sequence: TGTGCCAGCAGTTACCAAGGCAGGCAAGAGACCCAGTACTTC. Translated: CASSYQGRQETQYF.

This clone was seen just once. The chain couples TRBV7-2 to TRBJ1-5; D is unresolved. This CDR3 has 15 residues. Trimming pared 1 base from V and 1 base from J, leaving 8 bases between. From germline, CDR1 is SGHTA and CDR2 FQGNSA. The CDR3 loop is CASSLGRLSNQPQHF. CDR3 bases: TGTGCCAGCAGCTTAGGGAGGTTGAGCAATCAGCCCCAGCATTTT.

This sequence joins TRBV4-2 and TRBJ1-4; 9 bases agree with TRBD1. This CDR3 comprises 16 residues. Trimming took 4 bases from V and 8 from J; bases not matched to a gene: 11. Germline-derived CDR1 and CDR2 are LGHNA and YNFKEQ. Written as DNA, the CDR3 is TGTGCCAGCAGCCCCGATGGACAGGGGTGGCTGGAAAAACTGTTTTTT. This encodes CASSPDGQGWLEKLFF.

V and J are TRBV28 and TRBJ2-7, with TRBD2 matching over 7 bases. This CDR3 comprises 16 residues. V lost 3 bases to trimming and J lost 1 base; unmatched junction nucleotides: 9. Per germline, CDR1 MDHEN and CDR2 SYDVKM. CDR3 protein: CASSFMGGTESYEQYF. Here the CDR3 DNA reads TGTGCCAGCAGTTTTATGGGGGGGACGGAGTCCTACGAGCAGTACTTC.

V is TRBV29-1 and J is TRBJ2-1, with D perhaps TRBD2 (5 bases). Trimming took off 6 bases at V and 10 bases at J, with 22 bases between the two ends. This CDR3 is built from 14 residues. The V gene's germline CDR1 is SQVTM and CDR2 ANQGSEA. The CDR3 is CSVRGASGREEQFF. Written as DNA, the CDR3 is TGCAGCGTACGGGGAGCCAGCGGAAGGGAGGAGCAGTTCTTC.

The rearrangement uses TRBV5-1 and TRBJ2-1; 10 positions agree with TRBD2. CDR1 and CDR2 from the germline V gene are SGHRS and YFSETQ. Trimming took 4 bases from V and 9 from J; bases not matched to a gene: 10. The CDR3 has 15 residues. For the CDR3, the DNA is TGCGCCAGCAGCACCACAGCGGGAGGGCCCCGTGAGCAGTTCTTC. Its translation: CASSTTAGGPREQFF.

CDR3 bases: TGTGCCAGCAGTGAAGGGAGCGGGGAGATCTACGAGCAGTACTTC. It specifies CASSEGSGEIYEQYF. V is TRBV6-1 and J is TRBJ2-7; TRBD2 aligns across 7 bases. There are 15 residues in the CDR3. V was clipped by 1 base and J by 3 bases; unmatched bases: 6. Germline values: CDR1 MNHNS, CDR2 SASEGT.

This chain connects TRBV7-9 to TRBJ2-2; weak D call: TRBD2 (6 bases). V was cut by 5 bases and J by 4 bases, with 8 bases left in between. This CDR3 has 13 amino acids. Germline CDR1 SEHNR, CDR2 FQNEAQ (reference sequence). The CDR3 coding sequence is TGTGCCAGCAGCCGGGGGAGCACCGGGGAGCTGTTTTTT. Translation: CASSRGSTGELFF.

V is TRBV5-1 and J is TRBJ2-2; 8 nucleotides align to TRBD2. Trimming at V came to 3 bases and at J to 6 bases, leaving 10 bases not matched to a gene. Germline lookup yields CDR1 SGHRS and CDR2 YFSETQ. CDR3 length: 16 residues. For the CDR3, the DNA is TGCGCCAGCAGCTCCACCGGGACTAGTAGTCCCGGGGAGCTGTTTTTT. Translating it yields CASSSTGTSSPGELFF.